The entry below gives a single T cell receptor beta chain sequence along with its context. The data were taken from a study of blood T cell repertoires in COVID-19. About the study: COVID-19 samples collected from the United States, Italy and Spain covered acute and convalescent phases. T cells, B-cell-depleted T cells, or PBMCs provided the cDNA or gDNA that served as material.

Trimming removed 2 bases from V and 3 bases from J, with 8 bases in between. This CDR3 contains 13 residues. Germline CDR1 is SNHLY and CDR2 is FYNNEI. Original analysis: Amplification of reference gene primers provided the estimated nucleated cell counts. Method: immunoSEQ multiplex PCR; TCRdb's copy keeps in-frame clones and lacks some. V, J and clone size were drawn from that table, and D and trimming were deduced from the DNA. The sample yields 200,000 to 250,000 clones, 70% to 90% seen once. Sequencing input: peripheral blood. This clonotype originated in a woman aged 18-30 years who had recovered from COVID-19. The gene calls are TRBV2 and TRBJ2-7; no clear D gene. CDR3 sequence reads: CASSEFSSYEQYF. CDR3 nucleotide sequence: TGTGCCAGCAGTGAATTTTCCAGCTACGAGCAGTACTTC.